The subject of this entry is one T cell receptor beta chain. This clone was recorded at least ten times. It lacks a known antigen. Base-call qualities are not available, and no considerably larger clone is one nucleotide away. From each donor, a single peripheral blood sample of approximately 110 mL on average was drawn into heparinised tubes. A BD FACSAria II and a panel including CD45RO, CCR7, CD25, CD127, CD95 and CD27 were used to sort naive, central memory, regulatory and stem cell-like memory CD4+ T cells. Purity was above 95% for every sorted population. PBMCs were isolated immediately by Lymphoprep density gradient centrifugation and stained directly without culture. So that batch effects would be minimized, each experiment stained and sorted samples in pairs, pairing one healthy donor with one patient. All of the isolated RNA was reverse transcribed with the High Capacity cDNA Reverse Transcription Kit, so expressed TCRB transcripts were sequenced. Deep immunoSEQ sequencing was performed on naive, central memory and regulatory T cell samples, with an average of about 3.57 million total reads per sample. Sorted cells were lysed in RLT buffer and RNA was extracted with DNase-treated RNeasy Micro or Mini kits, depending on cell number. Each cell subset was processed separately to prevent cross-contamination, with patient and healthy donor samples processed together. TCRB sequences were amplified from cDNA with the immunoSEQ multiplex PCR, producing 87-bp fragments spanning the CDR3 region. Sequencing of the amplicons was done on the Illumina HiSeq platform. Per the source publication's procedure: PCR bias was corrected computationally using synthetic template baselines, and reads within Hamming distance 2 were collapsed, with unmergeable singletons discarded. Reads were aligned to IMGT to assign V, D and J genes, CDR3 length, and insertions or deletions at six rearrangement sites. Within each subset, clonotype counts were normalized to the number of sorted cells before true diversity and Gini coefficients were calculated with the tcR R package. Repertoire sharing was quantified using the overlap coefficient calculated on TCRB nucleotide sequences. The immuneACCESS repertoire file appears here via TCRdb, limited to in-frame rearrangements. These files lack a portion of the clones; in checked studies, under half of the deficit traces to unresolved V genes, and the cause of the others is not known. V and J calls and clone size are as listed in that table; D and trimming were resolved from the DNA. The sample includes 160,000 or so clones, with 11% observed a single time. The ten top clones hold roughly 2% of the sample.

The sample comes from a study of beta chain features in type 1 diabetes (dated by TCRdb to the late 2010s). Concerning the study at large: No differences in mean age, gender distribution, total cell number or subset yield were found between patients and healthy donors. Whereas all 30 or so donors provided naive and central memory subsets, regulatory and stem cell-like memory subsets were isolated from just 8 patients and about 8 healthy donors. The study compared the TCRB repertoires of sorted circulating CD4+ T cell subsets in recently diagnosed type 1 diabetes patients with those in matched healthy donors. A total of over 95,000,000 sorted cells were examined across all samples, and RNA yield correlated strongly with the number of cells per subset.

Points the paper makes about the study in general: Shorter templates might have been favored by PCR, but patient and control samples were amplified and corrected together, so both groups would have been affected equally by any skew. Only small numbers of individuals were included in the HLA sub-analyses, which left unresolved whether HLA type had any influence on TCRB rearrangement. Fewer insertions and more nucleotide deletions at VDJ recombination sites were observed in patients with type 1 diabetes, implying thymic rearrangement abnormalities. In all four CD4+ subsets, TCRB CDR3 length was moderately but significantly shorter in type 1 diabetes patients. Because cDNA was sequenced instead of genomic DNA, highly expressing activated cells could be over-represented, though the groups showed no difference in activation or CD3 levels. Naive, central memory and regulatory TCRB repertoires appeared to be more similar among patients than among healthy donors.

The TCR sequence derives from a man between 18 and 29 years old in good health. Sequences were obtained from central memory CD4+ T cells from blood.

In nucleotides, the sequence is TGTGCAAGTCGCTTAGCGGGGACAGGAATTTCTTCTGGAAACACCATATATTTT. The translation is CASRLAGTGISSGNTIYF. The chain employs TRBV12-2 and TRBJ1-3; the table calls TRBD1, which could not be checked here. TRBV12-2 represents a pseudogene. The CDR3 numbers 18 residues from cysteine through phenylalanine. The kept DNA is CDR3 alone, 54 bases in frame from the first base.